This entry lists 11 T cell receptor beta chains sequenced from one sample in a study of CD8+CD57+ T cells in acquired aplastic anemia. The TCR beta profiling, which covered VDJ combination and CDR3 sequence, was carried out using genomic DNA as the template. One entry per CDR3 protein, called by TCRdb with MiXCR from the reads. In the table there are fewer than 250,000 distinct CDR3 sequences, around 43% of which are singletons. Flow cytometry had shown expanded CD8+CD57+ cells in the patients chosen for sequencing. Input material: sorted CD4+, CD8+, or CD8+CD57+ T cells (not recorded which) from PBMCs. The receptors derive from a human donor with aplastic anemia.

V gene TRBV20-1 combines with J gene TRBJ2-7, with a tentative D call TRBD1 (5 bases). Germline-derived CDR1 and CDR2 are DFQATT and SNEGSKA (reference sequence). There are 12 residues in the CDR3. Trimming removed 8 bases at V and 7 bases at J, with 18 bases between. CDR3 coding DNA: TGCAGTACTGGACAATTACCTATAGAGCAGTACTTC. Protein sequence: CSTGQLPIEQYF.

The rearrangement uses TRBV27 and TRBJ1-5; D call uncertain. V lost 3 bases and J 1 base, leaving 7 bases between the germline ends. CDR3 size: 14 residues. The germline CDR1 and CDR2 sequences are MNHEY and SMNVEV (reference sequence). The CDR3 is CASSFTASNQPQHF. CDR3 coding DNA: TGTGCCAGCAGTTTTACGGCCAGCAATCAGCCCCAGCATTTT.

This clonotype was counted at least ten times. The chain's CDR3 is CASSQGVQQFF. In DNA, the CDR3 is TGTGCCAGCAGCCAAGGGGTTCAGCAGTTCTTC. This chain joins TRBV14 and TRBJ2-1, with D uncertain. CDR3 length: 11 amino acids. The V gene lost 1 base and the J gene lost 11 bases, with 6 bases spanning the gap. The germline V gene has CDR1 SGHDN and CDR2 FVKESK.

To note about this clonotype: Since a much larger clone is just one base distant, this may be a read error. Lacking the conserved final phenylalanine or tryptophan, this CDR3 likely reflects a read error. The gene calls are TRBV5-1 and TRBJ2-1; D gene uncertain. The germline V gene has CDR1 SGHRS and CDR2 YFSETQ. The CDR3 extends over 15 amino acids. This chain's CDR3 is CASSFNLSNHNEQFL. CDR3 nucleotide sequence: TGTGCCAGCAGCTTTAATCTCTCCAATCACAATGAGCAGTTCCTC.

The CDR3 sequence is CASSQEDSGYEQYF. The CDR3 region has the DNA TGCGCCAGCAGCCAAGAAGATAGCGGCTACGAGCAGTACTTC. The V and J genes are TRBV4-1 and TRBJ2-7, with a weak D call TRBD2 (6 bases). Germline V gene data show CDR1 as MGHRA and CDR2 as YSYEKL. V shed 0 bases and J shed 3 bases, with 9 bases lying between them. The CDR3 is 14 residues long.

The chain is built from TRBV30 and TRBJ1-3; D unresolved. V lost 0 bases to trimming and J lost 11 bases, with 20 bases between them. This CDR3 region has 15 residues. Germline-derived CDR1 and CDR2 are GTSNPN and SVGIG (reference sequence). CDR3 sequence: CAWSVKGAPFPPIYF. CDR3 DNA: TGTGCCTGGAGTGTAAAGGGTGCGCCGTTTCCACCCATATATTTT.

The chain carries TRBV20-1 and TRBJ1-1, with D perhaps TRBD1 (5 bases). Trimming stripped 1 base from V and 4 bases from J, with 13 bases between. The germline gives CDR1 DFQATT, CDR2 SNEGSKA (reference sequence). There are 14 residues in the CDR3. The CDR3: CSARAGMWGTEAFF. The CDR3 nucleotides are TGCAGTGCTAGAGCAGGGATGTGGGGCACTGAAGCTTTCTTT.

This chain uses TRBV25-1 with TRBJ2-5; D tentatively fits TRBD1 or TRBD2 (6 bases each). Trimming stripped 4 bases from V and 5 bases from J, with 17 bases between. The CDR3 spans 15 residues. The germline gives CDR1 MGHDK, CDR2 SYGVNS. The CDR3 bases are TGTGCCAGCAGTGCAGCCGGGGGCGGGCGCGAGACCCAGTACTTC. Amino acid sequence: CASSAAGGGRETQYF.

The rearrangement links TRBV19 to TRBJ1-6, with D hard to call. V shed 4 bases and J shed 11 bases, with 18 bases lying between them. This CDR3 comprises 15 residues. CDR1 and CDR2 (germline): LNHDA, SQIVND (reference sequence). For the CDR3, the DNA is TGTGCCAGTAGTACGAGTACGACCACCTTCCCACCCCTCCACTTT. Its translation: CASSTSTTTFPPLHF. Complete variable domain (other parts from reference TRBV19 and TRBJ1-6): DGGITQSPKYLFRKEGQNVTLSCEQNLNHDAMYWYRQDPGQGLRLIYYSQIVNDFQKGDIAEGYSVSREKKESFPLTVTSAQKNPTAFYLCASSTSTTTFPPLHFGNGTRLTVT.

The CDR3 bases are TGTGCCAGCAGCCAGGGGAGACCAACCGGGGAGCTGTTTTTT. Translated, it gives CASSQGRPTGELFF. This chain joins TRBV7-2 and TRBJ2-2, with D possibly being TRBD1 (6 bases). V shed 5 bases and J shed 5 bases, with 12 bases lying between them. The CDR3 is 14 amino acids. CDR1 is SGHTA and CDR2 is FQGNSA in the germline V gene.

The chain is built from TRBV19 and TRBJ1-2, with TRBD1 matching over 7 bases. Germline lookup yields CDR1 LNHDA and CDR2 SQIVND (reference sequence). The trim removed 4 bases at V and 0 bases at J, leaving 2 bases unmatched. The CDR3 contains 14 residues. The CDR3 nucleotides are TGTGCCAGTAGTAGGGACAGTTCTAACTATGGCTACACCTTC. This encodes CASSRDSSNYGYTF.